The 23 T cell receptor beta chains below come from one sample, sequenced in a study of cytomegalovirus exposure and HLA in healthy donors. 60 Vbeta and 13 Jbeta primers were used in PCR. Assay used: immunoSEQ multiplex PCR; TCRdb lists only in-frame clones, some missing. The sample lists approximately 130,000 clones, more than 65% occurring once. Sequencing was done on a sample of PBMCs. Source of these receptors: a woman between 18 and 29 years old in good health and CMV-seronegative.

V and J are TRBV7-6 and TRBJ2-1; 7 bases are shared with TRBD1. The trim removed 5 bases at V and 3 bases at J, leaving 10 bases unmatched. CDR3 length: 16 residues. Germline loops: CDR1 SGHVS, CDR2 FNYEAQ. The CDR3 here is CASSLGTGAGYNEQFF. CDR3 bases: TGTGCCAGCAGCCTCGGAACAGGGGCGGGCTACAATGAGCAGTTCTTC.

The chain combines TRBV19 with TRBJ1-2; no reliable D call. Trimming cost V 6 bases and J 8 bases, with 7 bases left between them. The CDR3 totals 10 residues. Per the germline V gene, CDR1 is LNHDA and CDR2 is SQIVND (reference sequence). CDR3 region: CASSREGYTF. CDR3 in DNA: TGTGCCAGTAGCCGGGAAGGCTACACCTTC.

CDR3 loop: CASSEGQGQETQYF. Written as DNA, the CDR3 is TGCGCCAGCAGCGAGGGACAGGGTCAAGAGACCCAGTACTTC. V is TRBV5-1 and J is TRBJ2-5; TRBD1 matches at 9 bases. Germline V CDR1 and CDR2: SGHRS, YFSETQ. The junction had 3 bases not matched to a gene; V was cut back by 4 bases and J by 2 bases. The CDR3 spans 14 residues.

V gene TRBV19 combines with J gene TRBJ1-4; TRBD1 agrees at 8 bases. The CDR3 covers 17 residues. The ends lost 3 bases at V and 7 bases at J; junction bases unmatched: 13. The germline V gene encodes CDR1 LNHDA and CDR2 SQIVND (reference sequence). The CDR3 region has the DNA TGTGCCAGTAGTATTAACAGGGGGTTCAAGGGAGGTGAAAAACTGTTTTTT. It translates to CASSINRGFKGGEKLFF. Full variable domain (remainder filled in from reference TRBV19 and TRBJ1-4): DGGITQSPKYLFRKEGQNVTLSCEQNLNHDAMYWYRQDPGQGLRLIYYSQIVNDFQKGDIAEGYSVSREKKESFPLTVTSAQKNPTAFYLCASSINRGFKGGEKLFFGSGTQLSVL.

The chain's CDR3 is CASSSPGSGSFIYEQYF. The DNA of the CDR3 is TGTGCCAGCAGCTCCCCGGGTAGCGGGAGTTTTATCTACGAGCAGTACTTC. This rearrangement joins TRBV7-2 to TRBJ2-7; TRBD2 matches at 9 bases. The junction had 13 bases not matched to a gene; V was cut back by 4 bases and J by 3 bases. The CDR3 has 17 amino acids. Germline CDR1 SGHTA, CDR2 FQGNSA.

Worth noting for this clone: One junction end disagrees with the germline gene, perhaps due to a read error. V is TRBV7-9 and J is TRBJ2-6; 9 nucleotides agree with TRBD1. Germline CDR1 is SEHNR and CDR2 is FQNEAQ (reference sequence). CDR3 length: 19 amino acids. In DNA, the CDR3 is TGTGCCAGCAGCTTACAGTTGGGACAGGGTGCTTCCGGGGCCAACGGCCTGACTTTC. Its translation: CASSLQLGQGASGANGLTF.

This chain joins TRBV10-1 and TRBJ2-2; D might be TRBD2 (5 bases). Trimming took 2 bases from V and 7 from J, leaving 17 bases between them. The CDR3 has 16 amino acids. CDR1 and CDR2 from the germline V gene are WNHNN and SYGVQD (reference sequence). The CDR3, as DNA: TGCGCCAGCAGTGAGCGTGGGAGTGGGAAGAGCGGGGAGCTGTTTTTT. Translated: CASSERGSGKSGELFF.

The CDR3: CASSYRGQNQPQHF. CDR3 nucleotide sequence: TGTGCCAGCAGTTACAGAGGACAGAATCAGCCCCAGCATTTT. The V gene is TRBV6-6, the J gene TRBJ1-5; the D gene is possibly TRBD1 (6 bases). In germline, CDR1 is MNHNY, CDR2 SVGAGI (reference sequence). V lost 2 bases and J lost 4, with 9 bases in between. This CDR3 region has 14 residues.

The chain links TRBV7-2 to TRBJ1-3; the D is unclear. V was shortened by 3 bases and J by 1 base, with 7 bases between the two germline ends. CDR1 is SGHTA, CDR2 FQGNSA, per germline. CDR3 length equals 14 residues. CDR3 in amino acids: CASSLIASGNTIYF. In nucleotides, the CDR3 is TGTGCCAGCAGCTTGATAGCTTCTGGAAACACCATATATTTT.

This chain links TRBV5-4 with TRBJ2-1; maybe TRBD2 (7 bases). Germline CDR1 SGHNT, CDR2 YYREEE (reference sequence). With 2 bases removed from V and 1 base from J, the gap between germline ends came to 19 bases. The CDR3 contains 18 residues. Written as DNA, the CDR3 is TGTGCCAGCAGCTTCCTTTGGGGGCGGGAGAGGTCCTACAATGAGCAGTTCTTC. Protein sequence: CASSFLWGRERSYNEQFF.

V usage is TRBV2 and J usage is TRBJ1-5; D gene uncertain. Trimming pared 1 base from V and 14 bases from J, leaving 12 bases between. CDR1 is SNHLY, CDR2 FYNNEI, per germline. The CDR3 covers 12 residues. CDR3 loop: CASSEVISLKHF. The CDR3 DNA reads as TGTGCCAGCAGTGAAGTGATAAGCCTAAAGCATTTT.

CDR3 in DNA: TGCAGCGTTGACGTCCCGGGACAGATAACTATGAGGGGCTACACCTTC. Amino acid sequence: CSVDVPGQITMRGYTF. The chain uses TRBV29-1 and TRBJ1-2, with 7 positions matching TRBD1. From germline, CDR1 is SQVTM and CDR2 ANQGSEA. CDR3 length equals 16 residues. V shed 3 bases and J 8 bases; nucleotides not matched to a gene: 18. Looking up the rest from reference TRBV29-1 and TRBJ1-2 gives the full variable domain: SAVISQKPSRDICQRGTSLTIQCQVDSQVTMMFWYRQQPGQSLTLIATANQGSEATYESGFVIDKFPISRPNLTFSTLTVSNMSPEDSSIYLCSVDVPGQITMRGYTFGSGTRLTVV.

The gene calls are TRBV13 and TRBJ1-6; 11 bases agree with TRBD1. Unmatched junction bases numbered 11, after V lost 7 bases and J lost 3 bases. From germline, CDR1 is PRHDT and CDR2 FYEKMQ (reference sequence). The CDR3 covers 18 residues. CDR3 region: CASTPIGTGGIYNSPLHF. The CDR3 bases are TGTGCCAGCACCCCCATCGGGACAGGGGGGATCTATAATTCACCCCTCCACTTT.

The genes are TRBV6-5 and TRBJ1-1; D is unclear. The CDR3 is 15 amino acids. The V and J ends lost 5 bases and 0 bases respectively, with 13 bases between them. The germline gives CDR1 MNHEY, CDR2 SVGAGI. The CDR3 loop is CASSRRDTLNTEAFF. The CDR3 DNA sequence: TGTGCCAGCAGTAGACGCGACACGCTGAACACTGAAGCTTTCTTT.

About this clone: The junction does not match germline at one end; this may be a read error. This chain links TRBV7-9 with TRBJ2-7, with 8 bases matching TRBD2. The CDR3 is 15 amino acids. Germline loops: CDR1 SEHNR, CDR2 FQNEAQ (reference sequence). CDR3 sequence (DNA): TGTTCCAGCAGCTTTTTACGGGGGGGATCCTACGAGCAGTACTTC. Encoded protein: CSSSFLRGGSYEQYF. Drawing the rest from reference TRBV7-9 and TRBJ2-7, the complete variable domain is DTGVSQNPRHKITKRGQNVTFRCDPISEHNRLYWYRQTLGQGPEFLTYFQNEAQLEKSRLLSDRFSAERPKGSFSTLEIQRTEQGDSAMYLCSSSFLRGGSYEQYFGPGTRLTVT.

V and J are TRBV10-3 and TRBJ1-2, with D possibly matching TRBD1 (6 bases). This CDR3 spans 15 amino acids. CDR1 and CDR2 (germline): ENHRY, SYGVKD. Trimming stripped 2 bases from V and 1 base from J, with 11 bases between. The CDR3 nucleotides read TGTGCCATCAGTGAGCAGGGGAGGGATAACTATGGCTACACCTTC. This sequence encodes CAISEQGRDNYGYTF.

CDR3 loop: CASSLTIARNEQFF. CDR3 in DNA: TGTGCCAGCAGTTTGACGATAGCGAGGAATGAGCAGTTCTTC. The chain links TRBV27 to TRBJ2-1, with D possibly TRBD2 on 5 matching bases. The CDR3 extends over 14 amino acids. CDR1 and CDR2 from the germline V gene are MNHEY and SMNVEV (reference sequence). Deletions cut 3 bases from V and 7 bases from J, with 13 bases between.

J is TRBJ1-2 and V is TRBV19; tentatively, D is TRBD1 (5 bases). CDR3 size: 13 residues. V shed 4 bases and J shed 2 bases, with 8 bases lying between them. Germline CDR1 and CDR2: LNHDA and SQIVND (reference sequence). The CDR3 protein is CASSTRVNYGYTF. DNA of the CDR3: TGTGCCAGTAGTACCAGGGTCAACTATGGCTACACCTTC.

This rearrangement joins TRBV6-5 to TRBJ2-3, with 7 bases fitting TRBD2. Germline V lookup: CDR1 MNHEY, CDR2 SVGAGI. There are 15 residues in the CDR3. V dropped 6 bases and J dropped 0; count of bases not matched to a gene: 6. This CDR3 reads CASSRERGSTDTQYF. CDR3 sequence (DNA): TGTGCCAGCAGCCGAGAGCGGGGAAGCACAGATACGCAGTATTTT.

For the CDR3, the DNA is TGTGCCAGCAGCCCCCCCACCCTCACAGGTGGGAATGAGCAGTTCTTC. This translates into CASSPPTLTGGNEQFF. V is TRBV11-2 and J is TRBJ2-1; perhaps TRBD1 as D (5 bases). V lost 5 bases, J lost 7 bases, and 21 bases lay in between. The germline V gene encodes CDR1 SGHAT and CDR2 FQNNGV. This CDR3 spans 16 amino acids.

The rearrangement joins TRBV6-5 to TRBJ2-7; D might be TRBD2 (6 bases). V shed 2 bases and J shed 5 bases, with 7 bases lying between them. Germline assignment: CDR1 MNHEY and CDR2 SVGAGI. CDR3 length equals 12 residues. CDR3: CASSYGGHEQYF. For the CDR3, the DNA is TGTGCCAGCAGTTACGGAGGGCACGAGCAGTACTTC.

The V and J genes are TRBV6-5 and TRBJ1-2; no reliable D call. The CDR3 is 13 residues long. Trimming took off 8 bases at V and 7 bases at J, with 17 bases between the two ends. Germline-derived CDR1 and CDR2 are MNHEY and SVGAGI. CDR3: CASLPPGGGGYTF. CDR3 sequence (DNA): TGTGCCAGCCTCCCTCCAGGCGGAGGTGGCTACACCTTC.

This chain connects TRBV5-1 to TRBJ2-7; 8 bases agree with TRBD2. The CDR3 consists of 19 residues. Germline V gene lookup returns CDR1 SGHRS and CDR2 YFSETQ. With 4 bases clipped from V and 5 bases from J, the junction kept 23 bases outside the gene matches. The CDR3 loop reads CASSLVDGGGTSAPDEQYF. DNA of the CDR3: TGCGCCAGCAGCCTGGTTGACGGTGGGGGGACTAGTGCGCCTGACGAGCAGTACTTC.